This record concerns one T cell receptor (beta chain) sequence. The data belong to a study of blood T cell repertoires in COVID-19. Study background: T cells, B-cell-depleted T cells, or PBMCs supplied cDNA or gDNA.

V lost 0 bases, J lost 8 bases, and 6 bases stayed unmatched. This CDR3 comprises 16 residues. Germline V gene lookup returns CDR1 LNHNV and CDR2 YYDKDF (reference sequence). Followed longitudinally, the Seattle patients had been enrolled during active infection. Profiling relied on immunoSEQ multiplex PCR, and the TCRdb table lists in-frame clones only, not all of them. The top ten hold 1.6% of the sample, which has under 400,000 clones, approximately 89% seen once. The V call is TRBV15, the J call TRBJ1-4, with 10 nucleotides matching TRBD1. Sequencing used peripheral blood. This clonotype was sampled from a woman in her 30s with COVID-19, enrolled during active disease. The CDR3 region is CATSRDRQGAGEKLFF. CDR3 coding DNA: TGTGCCACCAGCAGAGACCGACAGGGGGCAGGGGAAAAACTGTTTTTT.